This T cell receptor (beta chain) was sequenced during a study of cytomegalovirus exposure and HLA in healthy donors. Study-wide findings and caveats: Sequencing likely generated an artifact that appeared as a cluster of highly shared sequence variants.

A multiplex PCR was run with 60 Vbeta primers and 13 Jbeta primers. Sequencing used immunoSEQ multiplex PCR; TCRdb keeps in-frame clones, though not all of them. The table records some 84,000 clones, around 77% of them present only once. Germline V lookup: CDR1 DFQATT, CDR2 SNEGSKA (reference sequence). Trimming cost V 6 bases and J 5 bases, with 7 bases left between them. The CDR3 covers 10 residues. Of note for this clone: Its antigen is currently unknown.

Material for sequencing was PBMCs. The sequence came from a boy aged 5 to 17 in good health and CMV-seronegative. The gene calls are TRBV20-1 and TRBJ2-5; D unclear. DNA for the CDR3: TGCAGTGCCTTGGGCGAGACCCAGTACTTC. It translates to CSALGETQYF.